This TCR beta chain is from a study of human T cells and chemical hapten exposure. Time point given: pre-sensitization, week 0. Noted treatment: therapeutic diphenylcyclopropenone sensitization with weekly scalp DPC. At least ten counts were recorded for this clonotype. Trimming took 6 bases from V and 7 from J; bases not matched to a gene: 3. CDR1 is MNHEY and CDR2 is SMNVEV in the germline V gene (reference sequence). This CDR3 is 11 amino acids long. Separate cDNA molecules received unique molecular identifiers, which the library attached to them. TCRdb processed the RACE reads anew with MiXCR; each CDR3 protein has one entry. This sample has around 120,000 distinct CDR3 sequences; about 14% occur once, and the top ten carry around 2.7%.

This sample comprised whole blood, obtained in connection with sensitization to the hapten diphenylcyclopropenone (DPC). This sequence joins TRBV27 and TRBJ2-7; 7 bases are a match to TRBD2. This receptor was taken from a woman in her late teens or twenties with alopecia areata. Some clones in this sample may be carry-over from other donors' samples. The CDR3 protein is CASSTGREQYF. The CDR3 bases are TGTGCCAGCAGCACCGGGAGGGAGCAGTACTTC.